This TCR beta chain was found in a study of cytomegalovirus exposure and HLA in healthy donors. Study conclusions and caveats: Most TCR sequences proved rare, with some public TCRs found in many donors. Other equally common chains were less clonally expanded than HLA-associated TCR beta chains, a later analysis showed. With later analysis, a missense DCLRE1C variant became linked to TCR beta V- and J-gene trimming. In a later analysis, productive TCRs from donors in an Asian-associated ancestry cluster reportedly carried fewer N-insertions than the cohort mean.

In the PCR, 60 Vbeta and 13 Jbeta primers were used. The assay was immunoSEQ multiplex PCR, and TCRdb's table has in-frame clones only and misses some. The data show some 200,000 clones, with approximately 85% seen just once and roughly 0.73% held by the top ten. V was pared by 4 bases and J by 5 bases, with 10 bases of the junction left unmatched. CDR1 SGHRS and CDR2 YFSETQ come from the germline V gene. The length of the CDR3 is 15 residues. On this clone: The antigen is undetermined.

This chain connects TRBV5-1 to TRBJ1-2; the match to TRBD1 covers 8 bases. The receptor was derived from a woman aged 18-29 years in good health and CMV-seronegative. The source material was PBMCs. The CDR3 loop is CASSTGQGGQYGYTF. The CDR3 bases are TGCGCCAGCAGCACTGGACAGGGAGGCCAGTATGGCTACACCTTC. Combining the CDR3 with reference TRBV5-1 and TRBJ1-2 gives the whole variable domain KAGVTQTPRYLIKTRGQQVTLSCSPISGHRSVSWYQQTPGQGLQFLFEYFSETQRNKGNFPGRFSGRQFSNSRSEMNVSTLELGDSALYLCASSTGQGGQYGYTFGSGTRLTVV.